These 30 T cell receptor beta chains were all obtained from the same sample, sequenced in a study of CD8 T cells in ankylosing spondylitis. Study-wide findings and caveats: Within ankylosing spondylitis blood, a TCR beta motif made up of eight or nine highly homologous variants appeared to be characteristic.

MiXCR, run by TCRdb on the 5' RACE reads, gives a single entry per CDR3 protein. This sample carries roughly 400,000 distinct CDR3 sequences, about 20% of them seen once, and the ten largest clones take around 17%. Antigens for these TCRs are unknown. The sequencing input was blood, either unsorted or a sorted T cell fraction (not recorded which). The origin of the receptors is a male donor with ankylosing spondylitis.

In this sample, this clonotype turned up a few times. This chain links TRBV29-1 with TRBJ2-5; no clear D. This CDR3 region has 15 residues. Germline lookup yields CDR1 SQVTM and CDR2 ANQGSEA. Trimming left V 4 bases short and J 7 bases short, with 22 bases between. CDR3 nucleotide sequence: TGCAGCGTTGCCTCAGATCCACTCGGTGATGGGACCCAGTACTTC. Encoded protein: CSVASDPLGDGTQYF.

This clonotype was picked up a small number of times. The J gene is TRBJ2-1, the V gene TRBV20-1; no firm D call. With 1 base removed from V and 7 bases from J, the gap between germline ends came to 11 bases. The germline V gene has CDR1 DFQATT and CDR2 SNEGSKA (reference sequence). The CDR3 consists of 13 residues. CDR3 bases: TGCAGTGCTAGAGTTACTCCCAGAAATGAGCAGTTCTTC. It is translated as CSARVTPRNEQFF.

The genes are TRBV5-1 and TRBJ1-1; D is undetermined. Looked up from germline, CDR1 is SGHRS and CDR2 is YFSETQ. This CDR3 has 15 residues. Trimming pared 4 bases from V and 1 base from J, leaving 14 bases between. The CDR3 is CASSAYGPQNTEAFF. The CDR3 DNA reads as TGCGCCAGCAGCGCTTACGGGCCGCAGAACACTGAAGCTTTCTTT.

The chain couples TRBV20-1 to TRBJ2-1, with 9 positions matching TRBD1. The length of the CDR3 is 14 residues. CDR1 is DFQATT, CDR2 SNEGSKA, per germline (reference sequence). The V and J ends lost 5 bases and 7 bases, in that order; junction bases with no gene match: 9. DNA of the CDR3: TGCAGTGCTCAACCCGGGACAGGGTCAAATGAGCAGTTCTTC. Translating gives CSAQPGTGSNEQFF.

This clonotype was detected ten times or more. The gene calls are TRBV12-3 or TRBV12-4 and TRBJ2-7, with a possible D match to TRBD2 (5 bases). There are 14 residues in the CDR3. The V end was cut by 3 bases, the J end by 2 bases, with 11 bases between. Here the CDR3 reads CASSFRRRTYEQYF. DNA for the CDR3: TGTGCCAGCAGTTTTCGACGGAGGACCTACGAGCAGTACTTC.

This chain uses TRBV29-1 with TRBJ2-7; 10 nucleotides match TRBD2. The germline V gene has CDR1 SQVTM and CDR2 ANQGSEA. The CDR3 contains 13 residues. The CDR3 reads CTVRASGSLEQYF. The CDR3 DNA reads as TGCACCGTCCGGGCTAGCGGGAGTCTCGAGCAGTACTTC.

This chain connects TRBV4-1 to TRBJ2-2, with D tentatively TRBD2 (6 bases). The CDR3 runs to 15 residues. V lost 3 bases to trimming and J lost 8 bases, with 16 bases between them. CDR1 and CDR2 (germline): MGHRA, YSYEKL. CDR3 in amino acids: CASSHPGLRIGELFF. In DNA, the CDR3 is TGCGCCAGCAGCCACCCCGGACTACGTATAGGGGAGCTGTTTTTT.

The CDR3 coding sequence is TGCGCCAGCACACGAGCCCCGGGATCCCCTAGCACCGGGGAGCTGTTTTTT. It yields the protein CASTRAPGSPSTGELFF. This chain joins TRBV4-3 and TRBJ2-2; weak D call: TRBD2 (5 bases). The germline V gene encodes CDR1 LGHNA and CDR2 YSLEER. Trimming removed 7 bases at V and 4 bases at J, with 22 bases between. The CDR3 has 17 amino acids.

This clonotype was detected a few times. The chain has TRBV29-1 and TRBJ1-2; a possible D gene is TRBD1 (5 bases). Germline V gene lookup returns CDR1 SQVTM and CDR2 ANQGSEA. The CDR3 is 14 amino acids. V was trimmed by 3 bases and J by 2 bases, leaving 13 bases between them. The CDR3 DNA is TGCAGCGTTGACGGCAGGGCGCGGAACTATGGCTACACCTTC. Translated: CSVDGRARNYGYTF.

The CDR3 here is CSARERDQLYLSYNEQFF. CDR3 DNA: TGCAGTGCTAGAGAACGGGACCAACTCTACCTCTCCTACAATGAGCAGTTCTTC. V is TRBV20-1 and J is TRBJ2-1; D assignment may be TRBD1 or TRBD2 (5 bases each). Germline V CDR1 and CDR2: DFQATT, SNEGSKA (reference sequence). This CDR3 region has 18 residues. V lost 0 bases to trimming and J lost 0 bases, with 18 bases between them.

This clonotype was seen repeatedly, ten times or more. The chain joins TRBV27 to TRBJ2-2, with 10 bases identical to TRBD1. CDR1 and CDR2 from the germline V gene are MNHEY and SMNVEV (reference sequence). CDR3 length equals 17 residues. V shed 5 bases, J shed 5 bases, and the junction held 11 bases outside the gene matches. CDR3 sequence reads: CASSPRLGQGNTGELFF. The CDR3 DNA is TGTGCCAGCAGTCCGAGGCTGGGACAGGGGAATACCGGGGAGCTGTTTTTT.

The CDR3 DNA is TGTGCCACTCAGACTAGCGGGAGTCTCGATGAGCAGTTCTTC. Amino acid sequence: CATQTSGSLDEQFF. The rearrangement uses TRBV13 and TRBJ2-1; 12 nucleotides line up with TRBD2. V lost 10 bases, J lost 8 bases, and 9 bases stayed unmatched. Germline loops: CDR1 PRHDT, CDR2 FYEKMQ (reference sequence). CDR3 length equals 14 residues.

The rearrangement joins TRBV5-1 to TRBJ2-5; D not resolved. V was shortened by 1 base and J by 5 bases, with 12 bases between the two germline ends. The CDR3 extends over 14 amino acids. Germline V gives CDR1 SGHRS, CDR2 YFSETQ. CDR3 region: CASSLSQVRETQYF. The DNA for the CDR3 is TGCGCCAGCAGCTTGAGCCAGGTTAGGGAGACCCAGTACTTC.

The genes are TRBV6-2 or TRBV6-3 and TRBJ2-7; D gene ambiguous. V was trimmed by 5 bases and J by 10 bases, leaving 12 bases between them. Germline V gene data show CDR1 as MNHEY and CDR2 as SVGEGT. The CDR3 spans 11 residues. The CDR3 sequence is CASSPGQRQYF. CDR3 sequence (DNA): TGTGCCAGCAGTCCCGGGCAGCGTCAGTACTTC.

The chain employs TRBV20-1 and TRBJ2-7; D is perhaps TRBD2 (6 bases). V was cut by 5 bases and J by 5 bases, with 19 bases left in between. This CDR3 region has 14 residues. The V gene's germline CDR1 is DFQATT and CDR2 SNEGSKA (reference sequence). The DNA of the CDR3 is TGCAGTGCTGGCCGATATCGGACTACTGACGAGCAGTACTTC. Protein sequence: CSAGRYRTTDEQYF.

The CDR3 region has the DNA TGCGCCAGCAGCCAAGATTCCAGTGGACAGGGGACGGAAGAGCAGTACTTC. This translates into CASSQDSSGQGTEEQYF. This chain uses TRBV4-1 with TRBJ2-7; 9 bases match TRBD1. The germline CDR1 and CDR2 sequences are MGHRA and YSYEKL. The CDR3 runs to 17 residues. J was trimmed by 7 bases and V by 0 bases; bases with no gene match: 13.

This clonotype was seen a few times. The chain carries TRBV7-2 and TRBJ1-2; D is uncertain. Germline V gene data show CDR1 as SGHTA and CDR2 as FQGNSA. Trimming removed 1 base at V and 2 bases at J, with 17 bases between. The CDR3 extends over 17 amino acids. This chain's CDR3 is CASSLVGGTTVNYGYTF. The CDR3, as DNA: TGTGCCAGCAGCTTAGTGGGCGGAACCACCGTCAACTATGGCTACACCTTC.

CDR3 in DNA: TGTGCCAGCCTACTACTGGGCACAGATACGCAGTATTTT. This codes for CASLLLGTDTQYF. This chain joins TRBV25-1 and TRBJ2-3; unclear D gene. Trimming took off 8 bases at V and 1 base at J, with 10 bases between the two ends. Per germline, CDR1 MGHDK and CDR2 SYGVNS. CDR3 length: 13 amino acids. Drawing the rest from reference TRBV25-1 and TRBJ2-3, the complete variable domain is EADIYQTPRYLVIGTGKKITLECSQTMGHDKMYWYQQDPGMELHLIHYSYGVNSTEKGDLSSESTVSRIRTEHFPLTLESARPSHTSQYLCASLLLGTDTQYFGPGTRLTVL.

The gene calls are TRBV24-1 and TRBJ2-3; TRBD2 is a possible D gene (5 bases). CDR3 size: 16 residues. V lost 4 bases to trimming and J lost 2 bases, with 15 bases between them. Germline CDR1 is KGHDR and CDR2 is SFDVKD. As DNA, the CDR3 is TGTGCCACCAGTGACCGTGGAGAAGGACTCACAGATACGCAGTATTTT. Translating gives CATSDRGEGLTDTQYF.

This clonotype came up a few times. The rearrangement links TRBV12-3 or TRBV12-4 to TRBJ2-4, with 12 bases aligning to TRBD2. CDR3 length equals 20 residues. V shed 5 bases and J 0 bases; nucleotides not matched to a gene: 14. For the CDR3, the DNA is TGTGCCAGCAGTAAGAGTGGGTGGCGGGGACTAGCGGGAGCCAAAAACATTCAGTACTTC. It is translated as CASSKSGWRGLAGAKNIQYF.

V is TRBV4-1 and J is TRBJ2-2; D is possibly TRBD1 (5 bases). Per the germline V gene, CDR1 is MGHRA and CDR2 is YSYEKL. This CDR3 has 15 residues. V was trimmed by 1 base and J by 4 bases, leaving 10 bases between them. CDR3: CASSQGTSSTGELFF. For the CDR3, the DNA is TGCGCCAGCAGCCAAGGGACATCGAGCACCGGGGAGCTGTTTTTT.

This clonotype was observed a few times. V gene TRBV5-1 combines with J gene TRBJ2-7, with D tentatively TRBD2 (5 bases). The CDR3 runs to 16 residues. Germline V gene sequence: CDR1 SGHRS, CDR2 YFSETQ. V was pared by 0 bases and J by 0 bases, with 13 bases between. The DNA for the CDR3 is TGCGCCAGCAGCTTGGCCCTCGGGATTAGCTCCTACGAGCAGTACTTC. It yields the protein CASSLALGISSYEQYF.

The rearrangement uses TRBV12-3 or TRBV12-4 and TRBJ2-3, with a possible D match to TRBD1 (8 bases). V was trimmed by 6 bases and J by 3 bases, leaving 16 bases between them. This CDR3 has 15 residues. CDR3 region: CASRRQGRGTDTQYF. The CDR3 region has the DNA TGTGCCAGCAGAAGACAGGGGCGGGGGACAGATACGCAGTATTTT.

The V gene is TRBV10-3, the J gene TRBJ2-7, with 10 positions matching TRBD1. Unmatched junction bases numbered 4, after V lost 0 bases and J lost 5 bases. CDR3 length: 15 amino acids. Germline CDR1 reads ENHRY; CDR2 reads SYGVKD. The CDR3 is CAISESGTGVHEQYF. CDR3 nucleotides: TGTGCCATCAGTGAGTCCGGGACAGGGGTCCACGAGCAGTACTTC.

This clonotype was counted a few times. The V call is TRBV20-1, the J call TRBJ1-1; D is undetermined. Germline V gene data show CDR1 as DFQATT and CDR2 as SNEGSKA (reference sequence). The V gene lost 3 bases and the J gene lost 5 bases, with 13 bases spanning the gap. The CDR3 consists of 13 residues. CDR3 region: CSASGTAYTEAFF. The CDR3 DNA is TGCAGTGCTAGCGGAACAGCGTATACTGAAGCTTTCTTT.

This clonotype turned up a few times. The V call is TRBV7-3, the J call TRBJ2-3; 9 positions agree with TRBD2. In germline, CDR1 is SGHTA, CDR2 FQGTGA. CDR3 length: 16 amino acids. Trimming at V came to 2 bases and at J to 7 bases, leaving 10 bases not matched to a gene. The CDR3 nucleotides read TGTGCCAGCAGCTTAGGTGCGGGAGGGATCACCAATACGCAGTATTTT. Translated, it gives CASSLGAGGITNTQYF. Together with reference TRBV7-3 and TRBJ2-3, the CDR3 gives the full variable domain: GAGVSQTPSNKVTEKGKYVELRCDPISGHTALYWYRQSLGQGPEFLIYFQGTGAADDSGLPNDRFFAVRPEGSVSTLKIQRTERGDSAVYLCASSLGAGGITNTQYFGPGTRLTVL.

CDR3: CASKTSASEHEQYF. In DNA, the CDR3 is TGTGCCAGCAAGACTAGCGCCAGTGAGCACGAGCAGTACTTC. The chain joins TRBV2 to TRBJ2-7, with 8 bases aligning to TRBD2. V was clipped by 7 bases and J by 5 bases; unmatched bases: 10. CDR3 size: 14 residues. Per germline, CDR1 SNHLY and CDR2 FYNNEI.

The J gene is TRBJ2-1, the V gene TRBV3-1; D uncertain. CDR1 and CDR2 (germline): LGHDT, YNNKEL (reference sequence). CDR3 length: 13 residues. The V gene lost 1 base and the J gene lost 8 bases, with 9 bases spanning the gap. CDR3 DNA: TGTGCCAGCAGCCAAGTCTACTGGGATGAGCAGTTCTTC. Translation gives CASSQVYWDEQFF.

This clonotype was recorded once. The chain combines TRBV29-1 with TRBJ2-7; 7 bases are shared with TRBD1. V trimming: 3 bases; J trimming: 1 base; junction bases outside the gene matches: 9. Germline V CDR1 and CDR2: SQVTM, ANQGSEA. This CDR3 has 15 residues. The CDR3 protein is CSVEDNRGQSYEQYF. CDR3 DNA sequence: TGCAGCGTTGAGGATAACAGGGGTCAGTCCTACGAGCAGTACTTC.

This clonotype was recorded at least ten times. The chain uses TRBV29-1 and TRBJ1-1, with a possible D match to TRBD1 (5 bases). This CDR3 spans 13 amino acids. Germline V CDR1 and CDR2: SQVTM, ANQGSEA. V lost 7 bases, J lost 4 bases, and 16 bases lay in between. CDR3: CSAAGAVGTEAFF. The CDR3 coding sequence is TGCAGCGCCGCCGGGGCGGTGGGCACTGAAGCTTTCTTT.